These 27 T cell receptor beta chains originate from one sample sequenced in a study of blood T cell repertoires in COVID-19. Here immunoSEQ multiplex PCR was the method, and the copy in TCRdb shows in-frame clones only, minus some. The data contain approximately 50,000 clones, about four fifths of them seen just once; the ten biggest clones take up under 8.5%. Sample: peripheral blood. These receptors were collected from a man in his sixties or seventies with active COVID-19.

The CDR3 nucleotides read TGTGCCACCCCCTCGCCCCGGGACAGAGCCTACGAGCAGTACTTC. Amino acids: CATPSPRDRAYEQYF. The chain links TRBV21-1 to TRBJ2-7; the DNA was not compared with TRBD1, the D call given in the table. TRBV21-1 is marked as a pseudogene. The CDR3 is made up of 15 amino acids.

V is TRBV19 and J is TRBJ1-5; possible D gene TRBD1, 6 bases. The CDR3 runs 16 residues. Per germline, CDR1 LNHDA and CDR2 SQIVND (reference sequence). V was trimmed by 7 bases and J by 1 base, leaving 17 bases between them. CDR3 sequence: CASKVLGTGSNQPQHF. The DNA of the CDR3 is TGTGCCAGTAAAGTCTTGGGCACAGGGAGCAATCAGCCCCAGCATTTT.

The genes are TRBV14 and TRBJ2-3, with D perhaps TRBD1 (6 bases). The CDR3 has 14 amino acids. Between the trimmed V and J ends, which lost 0 bases and 3 bases, there was a span of 7 bases. Germline V gene data show CDR1 as SGHDN and CDR2 as FVKESK. The CDR3 is CASSQDTGTDTQYF. As DNA, the CDR3 is TGTGCCAGCAGCCAAGATACAGGGACAGATACGCAGTATTTT.

V is TRBV5-4 and J is TRBJ2-1, with TRBD2 matching 9 bases. The CDR3 covers 15 residues. V lost 5 bases and J lost 4; bases outside the gene matches: 7. CDR1 is SGHNT, CDR2 YYREEE, per germline (reference sequence). As DNA, the CDR3 is TGTGCCAGCAGTCCCGGGACTAGCCTTTACAATGAGCAGTTCTTC. Its translation: CASSPGTSLYNEQFF.

This sequence joins TRBV19 and TRBJ2-1; 7 bases align to TRBD1. Trimming cost V 1 base and J 4 bases; bases outside gene matches: 1. This CDR3 spans 14 amino acids. In germline, CDR1 is LNHDA, CDR2 SQIVND (reference sequence). In DNA, the CDR3 is TGTGCCAGTAGTATAGGGACAGGTTACAATGAGCAGTTCTTC. It is translated as CASSIGTGYNEQFF.

This clone came up once. CDR3 in DNA: TGTGCCAGCAGCGCCCCCGGGACTAGACATCAAGAGACCCAGTACTTC. Translating it yields CASSAPGTRHQETQYF. The rearrangement uses TRBV13 and TRBJ2-5; 8 bases agree with TRBD2. V lost 5 bases, J lost 2 bases, and 10 bases stayed unmatched. This CDR3 comprises 16 residues. Germline loops: CDR1 PRHDT, CDR2 FYEKMQ (reference sequence).

As concerns this clone: Germline is not matched at one junction end, which may reflect a read error. The chain is built from TRBV5-1 and TRBJ2-3; 8 nucleotides match TRBD1. The CDR3 is 13 residues long. The germline V gene encodes CDR1 SGHRS and CDR2 YFSETQ. In DNA form, the CDR3 reads TGCGCCAGCAGCCTGGCCGTCAGGGGGCGCCTTGATTTT. Translating it yields CASSLAVRGRLDF. Combining the CDR3 with reference TRBV5-1 and TRBJ2-3 gives the whole variable domain KAGVTQTPRYLIKTRGQQVTLSCSPISGHRSVSWYQQTPGQGLQFLFEYFSETQRNKGNFPGRFSGRQFSNSRSEMNVSTLELGDSALYLCASSLAVRGRLDFGPGTRLTVL.

The CDR3 loop reads CASSVNGGAGNTIYF. CDR3 DNA: TGTGCCAGCAGTGTAAACGGGGGGGCTGGAAACACCATATATTTT. The chain is built from TRBV2 and TRBJ1-3; the D gene is possibly TRBD1 (5 bases). V lost 4 bases, J lost 2 bases, and 12 bases lay in between. Germline CDR1 is SNHLY and CDR2 is FYNNEI. The CDR3 sequence is 15 residues long.

The chain combines TRBV7-6 with TRBJ2-3; D possibly corresponds to TRBD1 (6 bases). The germline CDR1 and CDR2 sequences are SGHVS and FNYEAQ. The CDR3 runs 13 residues. The germline V and J ends were trimmed by 0 bases and 6 bases, with 7 bases remaining between them. In nucleotides, the CDR3 is TGTGCCAGCAGCTTAGCGAGGGGGGATACGCAGTATTTT. Protein product: CASSLARGDTQYF.

The V gene is TRBV9, the J gene TRBJ1-6; TRBD1 matches 7 bases. Per germline, CDR1 SGDLS and CDR2 YYNGEE. This CDR3 has 14 amino acids. V lost 0 bases to trimming and J lost 14 bases; unmatched junction nucleotides: 8. CDR3 in amino acids: CASSVGDRGNTLHF. The DNA of the CDR3 is TGTGCCAGCAGCGTAGGGGACAGAGGGAATACCCTCCACTTT.

The V and J genes are TRBV2 and TRBJ2-7; 10 nucleotides align to TRBD1. The J segment lost 2 bases and the V segment lost 5 bases, leaving 6 bases of the junction unmatched. The CDR3 is made up of 15 amino acids. In germline, CDR1 is SNHLY, CDR2 FYNNEI. The CDR3 region is CASSREGQGTYEQYF. CDR3 sequence (DNA): TGTGCCAGCAGTCGGGAGGGACAGGGGACCTACGAGCAGTACTTC.

The chain links TRBV27 to TRBJ2-1, with 13 bases lining up with TRBD2. The CDR3 totals 17 residues. Losses at the gene ends were 7 bases for V and 4 bases for J; bases not matched to a gene: 10. The germline gives CDR1 MNHEY, CDR2 SMNVEV (reference sequence). CDR3: CASTGLAGAGGYNEQFF. Here the CDR3 DNA reads TGTGCCAGCACCGGACTAGCGGGGGCCGGGGGGTACAATGAGCAGTTCTTC.

The J gene is TRBJ2-3, the V gene TRBV28, with TRBD1 as a possible D gene (5 bases). Germline CDR1 and CDR2: MDHEN and SYDVKM. Trimming left V 7 bases short and J 4 bases short, with 6 bases between. This CDR3 has 11 amino acids. CDR3 loop: CASIQADTQYF. The CDR3 DNA is TGTGCCAGCATACAGGCAGATACGCAGTATTTT.

The V and J genes are TRBV3-1 (or the pseudogene TRBV3-2) and TRBJ1-5; 8 bases line up with TRBD1. The CDR3 contains 15 residues. The V gene end was trimmed by 4 bases and the J gene end by 3 bases; junction bases not matched to a gene: 5. Germline CDR1 is LGHDT and CDR2 is YNNKEL (reference sequence). The CDR3 spells CASSLGTGVNQPQHF. DNA of the CDR3: TGTGCCAGCAGCCTCGGGACAGGCGTCAATCAGCCCCAGCATTTT.

J is TRBJ1-2 and V is TRBV4-1; possibly TRBD1 for D (6 bases). Trimming took 0 bases from V and 7 from J, leaving 12 bases between them. CDR3 length equals 14 residues. Germline values: CDR1 MGHRA, CDR2 YSYEKL. CDR3 loop: CASSQDPTGIGYTF. For the CDR3, the DNA is TGCGCCAGCAGCCAAGATCCTACAGGGATTGGCTACACCTTC.

This rearrangement joins TRBV5-1 to TRBJ1-6, with TRBD1 as a possible D gene (5 bases). Germline values: CDR1 SGHRS, CDR2 YFSETQ. This CDR3 has 13 amino acids. V was clipped by 4 bases and J by 8 bases, with 10 bases between them. CDR3 region: CASSTETDSPLHF. CDR3 DNA sequence: TGCGCCAGCAGCACCGAGACAGATTCACCCCTCCACTTT.

The CDR3 nucleotides read TGTGCCAGCAGTTTCTTGACAGGGGAGTTTTTGAACACCGGGGAGCTGTTTTTT. Encoded protein: CASSFLTGEFLNTGELFF. V gene TRBV27 combines with J gene TRBJ2-2, with 8 bases fitting TRBD1. This CDR3 region has 18 residues. V trimming: 3 bases; J trimming: 1 base; junction bases outside the gene matches: 10. Germline-derived CDR1 and CDR2 are MNHEY and SMNVEV (reference sequence).

The chain joins TRBV7-9 to TRBJ2-1, with 10 nucleotides matching TRBD2. The CDR3 has 15 residues. J was trimmed by 10 bases and V by 8 bases; bases with no gene match: 14. The V gene's germline CDR1 is SEHNR and CDR2 FQNEAQ (reference sequence). DNA of the CDR3: TGTGCCAGCGATTGGAGTACTAGCGGGGTGACAGAGCAGTTCTTC. It is translated as CASDWSTSGVTEQFF.

Here the CDR3 DNA reads TGCGCCAGCAGCCTCGGACAGGGCCCGGGGAATTCACCCCTCCACTTT. Encoded protein: CASSLGQGPGNSPLHF. The chain combines TRBV5-1 with TRBJ1-6; TRBD1 agrees at 8 bases. Germline V gene lookup returns CDR1 SGHRS and CDR2 YFSETQ. The CDR3 is 16 residues long. The junction had 10 bases not matched to a gene; V was cut back by 4 bases and J by 7 bases.

The chain has TRBV27 and TRBJ2-1, with 7 nucleotides matching TRBD1. V was pared by 0 bases and J by 4 bases, with 0 bases of the junction left unmatched. From germline, CDR1 is MNHEY and CDR2 SMNVEV (reference sequence). This CDR3 spans 14 amino acids. The CDR3 nucleotides read TGTGCCAGCAGTTTATCGACAGGGTACAATGAGCAGTTCTTC. Its translation is CASSLSTGYNEQFF.

The chain is built from TRBV4-3 and TRBJ1-5, with unresolved D. The germline V gene encodes CDR1 LGHNA and CDR2 YSLEER. The CDR3 totals 14 residues. V shed 0 bases and J shed 7 bases, with 10 bases lying between them. This chain's CDR3 is CASSQEIGRQPQHF. The CDR3 bases are TGCGCCAGCAGCCAAGAAATAGGGAGGCAGCCCCAGCATTTT.

The J gene is TRBJ2-7, the V gene TRBV6-1, with 10 nucleotides matching TRBD2. The V and J ends lost 3 bases and 3 bases, in that order; junction bases with no gene match: 5. The CDR3 covers 15 residues. CDR1 and CDR2 from the germline V gene are MNHNS and SASEGT. The CDR3 here is CASSEQLAGVYEQYF. CDR3 in DNA: TGTGCCAGCAGTGAGCAGCTAGCGGGGGTCTACGAGCAGTACTTC.

This clone was counted once. Germline and junction disagree at one end, which may indicate a read error. This chain joins TRBV13 and TRBJ2-7; D not resolved. Germline V lookup: CDR1 PRHDT, CDR2 FYEKMQ (reference sequence). CDR3 length equals 11 residues. CDR3 loop: CASSIGDEQYF. CDR3 sequence (DNA): TGTGCCAGCAGCATAGGCGACGAGCAGTACTTC.

J is TRBJ2-7 and V is TRBV13, with TRBD2 identical over 15 bases. The CDR3 sequence is 17 residues long. V lost 5 bases, J lost 5 bases, and 10 bases stayed unmatched. CDR1 and CDR2 from the germline V gene are PRHDT and FYEKMQ (reference sequence). CDR3 sequence (DNA): TGTGCCAGCAGCCTGAGGACTAGCGGGGGGGCTCGACACGAGCAGTACTTC. Its translation: CASSLRTSGGARHEQYF.

V usage is TRBV7-2 and J usage is TRBJ1-2; 8 bases are a match to TRBD1. There are 14 residues in the CDR3. The V gene end was trimmed by 3 bases and the J gene end by 7 bases; junction bases not matched to a gene: 7. Germline V gene sequence: CDR1 SGHTA, CDR2 FQGNSA. The CDR3 DNA reads as TGTGCCAGCAGCTTCACGACAGGGGTCTTTGGCTACACCTTC. It is translated as CASSFTTGVFGYTF.

The chain links TRBV9 to TRBJ2-1; D is unclear. The CDR3 extends over 15 amino acids. Germline V gives CDR1 SGDLS, CDR2 YYNGEE. The V end lost 0 bases, the J end lost 4 bases, and 11 bases lay between the germline ends. The CDR3 DNA reads TGTGCCAGCAGCGTAGGGCTTGCGGAGTACAATGAGCAGTTCTTC. Protein sequence: CASSVGLAEYNEQFF.

The chain has TRBV5-5 and TRBJ2-7; a weak D match, TRBD1 (6 bases). This CDR3 region has 15 residues. CDR1 is SGHKS, CDR2 YYEKEE, per germline (reference sequence). V lost 0 bases and J lost 2, with 12 bases in between. In DNA form, the CDR3 reads TGTGCCAGCAGCTTGGAGGGGGTCCCCACCTACGAGCAGTACTTC. As protein: CASSLEGVPTYEQYF. Full variable domain (remainder filled in from reference TRBV5-5 and TRBJ2-7): DAGVTQSPTHLIKTRGQQVTLRCSPISGHKSVSWYQQVLGQGPQFIFQYYEKEERGRGNFPDRFSARQFPNYSSELNVNALLLGDSALYLCASSLEGVPTYEQYFGPGTRLTVT.